Below, one T cell receptor beta chain is given with its context. It has no known antigen specificity. The sample holds no much larger clone one base away, and base qualities are not on file. In the paper's terms, the treatment or condition label means: approximately 18 received Ad26.COV2.S at low or high dose, single or two shots; roughly 5 received placebo; per-sample allocation not given. Repertoires of vaccine and placebo recipients were sequenced from samples collected on day 63 after the first injection. Between 29 July and 7 August 2020, Cohort 1b enrolled 25 adults aged 18-55 years at one site in Boston, USA. Ad26.COV2.S was a replication-incompetent adenovirus type 26 vector that expressed a prefusion-stabilized SARS-CoV-2 spike protein derived from the original Wuhan strain. This record comes from a study of Ad26.COV2.S vaccination and SARS-CoV-2 variants (dated by TCRdb to the early 2020s). With respect to the entire study: Donors in the vaccine arm were drawn from COV1001, a phase I-IIa trial of Ad26.COV2.S in healthy adults that was multicentre, randomized, double-blind and placebo-controlled. Dosing of Ad26.COV2.S was intramuscular, at either 5x10^10 or 1x10^11 viral particles, delivered as one shot or as two shots spaced 56 days apart. The specificity and breadth of SARS-CoV-2-reactive T cell receptors after Ad26.COV2.S vaccination were assessed by TCRbeta repertoire sequencing. The TCR-sequenced set comprised approximately 30 samples: around 20 Ad26.COV2.S vaccine recipients, 5 placebo recipients and 8 SARS-CoV-2 convalescent individuals. Participants in the trial were split at random into five groups of five each, receiving low-dose or high-dose Ad26.COV2.S once or twice, or else placebo on both occasions. Investigators remained blinded to trial group allocation during experiments and outcome assessment. The research as a whole found: After vaccination, spike-specific CD8+ and CD4+ T cell responses were reported to show substantial breadth. Higher spike-specific TCR breadth was observed in Ad26.COV2.S recipients than in placebo recipients (P = 0.0014). The authors noted that total T cell responses may have been underestimated by the TCR breadth and depth analyses. Comparable non-spike TCR breadth was observed between vaccine and placebo recipients, consistent with only spike being contained in the vaccine. Comparing responses between vaccine doses or regimens was not something the study was powered to do.

TCRbeta CDR3 regions were sequenced with the immunoSEQ Assay. After extraction, genomic DNA underwent amplification by bias-controlled multiplex PCR, followed by high-throughput sequencing. Processing in the source paper ran as follows. To quantify the absolute abundance of every unique TCRbeta CDR3 region, sequences were collapsed and filtered. Usable DNA was measured by amplifying reference genes present in all nucleated cells, and TCRbeta template counts were normalized to that usable DNA to estimate T cell fraction. Repertoire TCRs were annotated as SARS-CoV-2-specific when V gene, CDR3 amino acid sequence and J gene were exactly matched to a known reactive TCR set. The reference SARS-CoV-2 TCR set came from MIRA and was filtered for enrichment in COVID-19-positive ImmuneCODE repertoires, removing public or cross-reactive TCRs. Using the MIRA antigens, annotated TCRs were further analysed by specific ORF or by position within an ORF. Breadth was defined as annotated unique rearrangements over total unique productive rearrangements; depth was the summed frequency of those rearrangements. TCR breadth was compared between groups using two-sided Wilcoxon rank-sum tests. Held by TCRdb, this immuneACCESS table contains in-frame sequences only and omits some clones. Under half of the omission traces to an unresolved V gene where checked; the cause of the rest is unknown. The V and J calls and clone size were taken over from that table, and D and trimming were inferred from the DNA. The sample table holds around 340,000 clones, of which about 87% were seen once. Of the sample, around 5.8% is held by the ten largest clones.

Sequenced here: peripheral blood, sampled in a trial of Ad26.COV2.S vaccine versus placebo. This clonotype was sampled from a person between 18 and 59 years old who received the Ad26.COV2.S COVID-19 vaccine or a placebo.

The nucleotide sequence is given as TGTGCCAGCAGTAGATCAGGCGGGACAGGGGGTTCAGATACGCAGTATTTT. This translates into CASSRSGGTGGSDTQYF. Rearrangement joined TRBV25-1 to TRBJ2-3; 11 bases in the junction line up with TRBD1. Counted from cysteine to phenylalanine, this CDR3 has 17 amino acids. Solely the CDR3 DNA is kept, with 51 bases framed from the first base. Clipping removes 5 bases from V and 4 bases from J, with 11 as the unmatched junction base count. The germline V gene encodes CDR1 MGHDK and CDR2 SYGVNS.